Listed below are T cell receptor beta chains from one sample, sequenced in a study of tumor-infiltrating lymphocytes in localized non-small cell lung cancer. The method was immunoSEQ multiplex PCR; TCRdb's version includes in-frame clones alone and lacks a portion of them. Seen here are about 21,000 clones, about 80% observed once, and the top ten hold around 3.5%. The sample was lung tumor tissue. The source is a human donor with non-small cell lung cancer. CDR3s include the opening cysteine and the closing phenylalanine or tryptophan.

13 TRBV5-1 CASSSRDNHGYTF
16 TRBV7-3 CASSLTAGGTNYGYTF
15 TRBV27 CASSLSGTYAETQYF
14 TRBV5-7 CASSLAGPREIQYF
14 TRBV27 CASSLGANTGELFF
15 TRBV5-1 CASSRTGGYLETQYF
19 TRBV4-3 CASSHLRDRGIVSSYEQYF
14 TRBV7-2 CASLSSGRQDEQFF
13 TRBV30 CAFSKGANEKLFF
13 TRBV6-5 CASRPGSLSEAFF
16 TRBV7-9 CASSSGQRYANTEAFF
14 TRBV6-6 CASSYRGQTETQYF
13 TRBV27 CASSYVLNTEAFF
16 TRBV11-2 CASSAYVVNSYNEQFF
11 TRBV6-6 CASRQNTEAFF
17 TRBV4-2 CASSQDQLGAAYQPQHF
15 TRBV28 CASSPTHAAAYEQYF
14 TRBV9 CASSARQGEETQYF
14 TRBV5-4 CASSFGGQAGELFF
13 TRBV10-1 CASSIRRAGEQYF
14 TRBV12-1 CASSHGTGGHEQYF
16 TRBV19 CASSPYAAGGRAEQFF
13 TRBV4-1 CASSQETYNEQFF
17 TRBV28 CASGLGVVAGSSYEQYF
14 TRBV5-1 CASSFPARVETQYF
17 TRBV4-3 CASSQDLGRGGANVLTF
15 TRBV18 CASSPGGGVTYEQYF
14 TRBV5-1 CASSYQGENTEAFF
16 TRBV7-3 CASSSSSVQTYNEQFF
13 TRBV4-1 CASSTRTLGELFF
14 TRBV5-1 CASSFPSDQETQYF
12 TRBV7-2 CASSSLGYEQFF
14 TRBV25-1 CASSGAFTNEKLFF
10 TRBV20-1 CSAGRDTQYF
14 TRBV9 CASSGGRANTEAFF
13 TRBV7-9 CASSLQENTEAFF
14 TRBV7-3 CASSSTQGTDTQYF
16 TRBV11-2 CASSLGEHLSGNTIYF
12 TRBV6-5 CASTGDTYEQYF
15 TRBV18 CASSPWVAGGDEQFF
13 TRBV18 CASGTGENYGYTF
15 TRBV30 CAWTPRGASNQPQHF